This T cell receptor beta chain was documented in a study of T-cell reconstitution after alpha-beta-depleted transplantation in children. Study-wide points: Diversity and T-cell counts at one year after transplant derived mostly from new T cells. Surviving thymic progenitors and recipient T cells were the source of high TCRbeta diversity at day 60 in some patients. The origin of alpha-beta T cells about two months after transplant was reportedly several hundred expanded graft clones.

Preparation of the TCRbeta library was carried out with unique molecular identifiers. TCRdb re-called the PCR reads with MiXCR, one entry per CDR3 protein. The table shows 200,000 to 250,000 distinct CDR3 sequences, with approximately 11% occurring only once. This clonotype was counted ten times or more. The target antigen is unknown. This CDR3 spans 15 amino acids. Per the germline V gene, CDR1 is LGHDT and CDR2 is YNNKEL (reference sequence). Trimming removed 3 bases from V and 5 bases from J, with 13 bases in between. The TCR was taken from a child younger than two with acute myeloid leukemia, due to receive a stem cell transplant. The chain has TRBV3-1 and TRBJ2-2, with D possibly being TRBD1 or TRBD2 (5 bases each). This material consisted of PBMCs, taken before TCRalphabeta/CD19-depleted stem cell transplant. DNA for the CDR3: TGTGCCAGCAGCCACCGGGACCTAGGGACCGGGGAGCTGTTTTTT. Its translation is CASSHRDLGTGELFF.